These 30 T cell receptor beta chains were all obtained from the same sample, sequenced in a study of patients and donors after allogeneic stem cell transplantation. TCRdb analysed the RT-PCR reads with MiXCR anew, one entry per CDR3 protein. The sample shows about 960,000 distinct CDR3 sequences, approximately 19% of them seen only once. The material sequenced was blood, either unsorted or a sorted T cell fraction (not recorded which). The receptors come from a human donor who was either an allogeneic HSCT recipient or a stem cell or donor lymphocyte infusion donor (not recorded which). It is not recorded whose cells these are; they may come from a transplant donor.

The rearrangement links TRBV2 to TRBJ2-1; tentatively, D is TRBD2 (6 bases). Germline CDR1 is SNHLY and CDR2 is FYNNEI. V lost 5 bases and J 4 bases, leaving 12 bases between the germline ends. The CDR3 is 14 amino acids. CDR3 sequence reads: CASSRLGEYNEQFF. The CDR3 region has the DNA TGTGCCAGCAGTAGACTAGGAGAATACAATGAGCAGTTCTTC.

This clonotype was picked up a small number of times. This sequence joins TRBV5-1 and TRBJ2-7; 14 nucleotides agree with TRBD2. With 4 bases clipped from V and 3 bases from J, the junction kept 6 bases outside the gene matches. This CDR3 has 16 amino acids. Looked up from germline, CDR1 is SGHRS and CDR2 is YFSETQ. DNA of the CDR3: TGCGCCAGCAGCCCGGGGACTAGCGGGGGAATCTACGAGCAGTACTTC. Protein product: CASSPGTSGGIYEQYF.

The V gene is TRBV12-3 or TRBV12-4, the J gene TRBJ2-7; TRBD1 matches at 9 bases. The CDR3 loop spans 15 amino acids. V lost 3 bases, J lost 4 bases, and 7 bases stayed unmatched. The CDR3 sequence is CASSLGTGRGYEQYF. The CDR3 DNA reads as TGTGCCAGCAGTTTGGGGACAGGGAGGGGTTACGAGCAGTACTTC.

The chain recombines TRBV29-1 with TRBJ1-2; D gene uncertain. The V and J ends lost 1 base and 7 bases respectively, with 16 bases between them. The CDR3 is made up of 14 amino acids. The germline V gene encodes CDR1 SQVTM and CDR2 ANQGSEA. CDR3 bases: TGCAGCGTTGAAGCCGGTGGCCGTCGCCTTGGCTACACCTTC. Encoded protein: CSVEAGGRRLGYTF.

The chain has TRBV6-1 and TRBJ1-2; D perhaps matches TRBD1 (5 bases). Germline V gives CDR1 MNHNS, CDR2 SASEGT. CDR3 length: 13 residues. V lost 7 bases and J lost 3, with 12 bases in between. The CDR3 loop reads CASTGRDDYGYTF. The CDR3 bases are TGTGCCAGCACCGGCAGGGATGACTATGGCTACACCTTC.

The gene calls are TRBV4-1 and TRBJ1-1; 7 bases fit TRBD1. Germline CDR1 reads MGHRA; CDR2 reads YSYEKL. The CDR3 consists of 15 residues. V was pared by 2 bases and J by 4 bases, with 7 bases of the junction left unmatched. CDR3 DNA: TGCGCCAGCAGCCAATTGGAGGGGGCGAGCACTGAAGCTTTCTTT. Encoded protein: CASSQLEGASTEAFF.

The chain links TRBV20-1 to TRBJ1-3; no clear D gene. The V and J ends lost 6 bases and 3 bases respectively, with 12 bases between them. The CDR3 length is 13 residues. The germline V gene has CDR1 DFQATT and CDR2 SNEGSKA (reference sequence). The DNA of the CDR3 is TGCAGTGCCACCGGCGGAGTTGGAAACACCATATATTTT. It yields the protein CSATGGVGNTIYF.

This clonotype was observed a few times. The chain is built from TRBV5-6 and TRBJ2-3, with D maybe TRBD2 (5 bases). The CDR3 covers 16 residues. V dropped 1 base and J dropped 4 bases, with 16 bases sitting between them. CDR1 is SGHDT and CDR2 is YYEEEE in the germline V gene. As DNA, the CDR3 is TGTGCCAGCAGCTTGAACGGTGCGAGAGGGTCAGATACGCAGTATTTT. Its translation: CASSLNGARGSDTQYF.

CDR3 bases: TGTGCCAGCAGCTCCCGGGACTACCGCCAAGGGGAGCTGTTTTTT. Amino acids: CASSSRDYRQGELFF. The chain couples TRBV9 to TRBJ2-2; 7 bases align to TRBD2. V trimming: 4 bases; J trimming: 8 bases; junction bases outside the gene matches: 11. CDR3 length equals 15 residues. In germline, CDR1 is SGDLS, CDR2 YYNGEE. Full variable domain (rest looked up from reference TRBV9 and TRBJ2-2): DSGVTQTPKHLITATGQRVTLRCSPRSGDLSVYWYQQSLDQGLQFLIQYYNGEERAKGNILERFSAQQFPDLHSELNLSSLELGDSALYFCASSSRDYRQGELFFGEGSRLTVL.

This clonotype was seen many times. The chain links TRBV15 to TRBJ2-3; 7 bases fit TRBD2. The trim removed 1 base at V and 1 base at J, leaving 5 bases unmatched. The CDR3 runs 16 residues. Germline V CDR1 and CDR2: LNHNV, YYDKDF (reference sequence). The CDR3 spells CATSRGAGAGTDTQYF. CDR3 nucleotides: TGTGCCACCAGCAGAGGGGCGGGAGCTGGCACAGATACGCAGTATTTT.

This clonotype has at least ten counts. The junction departs from the called germline gene at one end, perhaps through a read error. This chain joins TRBV29-1 and TRBJ2-7, with 8 bases fitting TRBD2. The length of the CDR3 is 11 residues. The germline V gene has CDR1 SQVTM and CDR2 ANQGSEA. Here the CDR3 reads CTDFGGDEQYF. The DNA for the CDR3 is TGTACGGATTTCGGGGGGGACGAGCAGTACTTC.

CDR3 DNA: TGCAGTGCTAGAGACCGCACCGGGACAGTAGCCTACGAGCAGTACTTC. The encoded protein is CSARDRTGTVAYEQYF. The genes are TRBV20-1 and TRBJ2-7, with 7 bases lining up with TRBD1. J lost 2 bases, V lost 0 bases, and 10 bases had no gene match. The CDR3 loop spans 16 amino acids. Germline V lookup: CDR1 DFQATT, CDR2 SNEGSKA (reference sequence).

The chain carries TRBV10-3 and TRBJ2-5; either TRBD1 or TRBD2 may fit D (5 bases each). The length of the CDR3 is 14 residues. CDR1 is ENHRY and CDR2 is SYGVKD in the germline V gene. V shed 3 bases and J shed 3 bases, with 11 bases lying between them. The CDR3 loop is CAISEGTGKETQYF. The CDR3 coding sequence is TGTGCCATCAGTGAAGGGACGGGGAAAGAGACCCAGTACTTC.

The chain is built from TRBV29-1 and TRBJ1-1; maybe TRBD1 (5 bases). The CDR3 is 12 residues long. The germline V gene has CDR1 SQVTM and CDR2 ANQGSEA. V was pared by 4 bases and J by 11 bases, with 17 bases between. The CDR3 coding sequence is TGCAGCGTTGGCGGTCTTAAGGGGACGGCTTTCTTT. Its translation is CSVGGLKGTAFF.

The gene calls are TRBV20-1 and TRBJ2-3; D perhaps matches TRBD2 (5 bases). Per the germline V gene, CDR1 is DFQATT and CDR2 is SNEGSKA (reference sequence). The V end was cut by 0 bases, the J end by 8 bases, with 6 bases between. This CDR3 is 11 amino acids long. The CDR3 region is CSAREAVTQYF. The CDR3 DNA reads as TGCAGTGCTAGAGAAGCGGTTACGCAGTATTTT.

The genes are TRBV5-6 and TRBJ2-1; no reliable D call. Trimming took 3 bases from V and 15 from J, leaving 16 bases between them. CDR3 length: 12 residues. Germline CDR1 reads SGHDT; CDR2 reads YYEEEE. CDR3 DNA sequence: TGTGCCAGCAGCTCCTACCCGAGTAATGCGTTCTTC. Protein: CASSSYPSNAFF.

This clonotype has only a few counts. The chain has TRBV5-1 and TRBJ2-1; TRBD2 matches at 8 bases. There are 16 residues in the CDR3. Looked up from germline, CDR1 is SGHRS and CDR2 is YFSETQ. Trimming removed 4 bases from V and 3 bases from J; junction bases left unmatched: 9. In DNA, the CDR3 is TGCGCCAGCAGCGTAACGGGGGGGCAGATCTACAATGAGCAGTTCTTC. The encoded protein is CASSVTGGQIYNEQFF.

The chain links TRBV10-3 to TRBJ1-1; D gene ambiguous. The germline gives CDR1 ENHRY, CDR2 SYGVKD. V lost 3 bases and J lost 4, with 9 bases in between. The length of the CDR3 is 13 residues. The CDR3 coding sequence is TGTGCCATCAGTGATACAGATGGCACTGAAGCTTTCTTT. It translates to CAISDTDGTEAFF.

In this sample, this clonotype turned up many times. The CDR3 here is CASSYSPNQPQHF. In nucleotides, the CDR3 is TGTGCCAGCAGTTACTCACCCAATCAGCCCCAGCATTTT. The chain links TRBV6-6 to TRBJ1-5; no firm D call. Germline V lookup: CDR1 MNHNY, CDR2 SVGAGI (reference sequence). The CDR3 is made up of 13 amino acids. V was pared by 0 bases and J by 3 bases, with 3 bases between.

This chain connects TRBV6-2 or TRBV6-3 to TRBJ2-1; TRBD1 agrees at 7 bases. With 7 bases clipped from V and 0 bases from J, the junction kept 6 bases outside the gene matches. From germline, CDR1 is MNHEY and CDR2 SVGEGT. The CDR3 has 15 residues. CDR3: CASKDRRSSYNEQFF. CDR3 bases: TGTGCCAGCAAGGACAGGCGATCCTCCTACAATGAGCAGTTCTTC.

In this sample, this clonotype turned up a few times. This chain links TRBV6-1 with TRBJ1-3; D possibly corresponds to TRBD1 (6 bases). Per the germline V gene, CDR1 is MNHNS and CDR2 is SASEGT. The CDR3 runs 15 residues. Trimming removed 6 bases from V and 5 bases from J, with 17 bases in between. The CDR3 DNA follows: TGTGCCAGCAGCGAAATGGGAGGGGGGAGAAACACCATATATTTT. This codes for CASSEMGGGRNTIYF.

The V call is TRBV29-1, the J call TRBJ2-1; D is unclear. CDR1 and CDR2 from the germline V gene are SQVTM and ANQGSEA. The CDR3 runs 14 residues. The V end was cut by 3 bases, the J end by 0 bases, with 9 bases between. CDR3 amino acids: CSVDILSSYNEQFF. CDR3 sequence (DNA): TGCAGCGTTGATATCTTGAGCTCCTACAATGAGCAGTTCTTC.

CDR3 residues: CSATTQGPKDGYTF. For the CDR3, the DNA is TGCAGCGCTACTACACAGGGACCGAAAGATGGCTACACCTTC. The V gene is TRBV29-1, the J gene TRBJ1-2; D might be TRBD1 (6 bases). The ends were cut back, 7 bases at V and 6 bases at J, with 21 bases in the middle. Germline CDR1 is SQVTM and CDR2 is ANQGSEA. The CDR3 covers 14 residues.

The sample holds a few counts of this clonotype. The chain combines TRBV10-3 with TRBJ2-7; D unclear. CDR3 size: 14 residues. V lost 3 bases and J lost 2, with 11 bases in between. CDR1 and CDR2 (germline): ENHRY, SYGVKD. CDR3 DNA: TGTGCCATCAGTGAAGGCCGGTACACCTACGAGCAGTACTTC. Translated, it gives CAISEGRYTYEQYF.

This clonotype was seen more than once but under ten times. The rearrangement uses TRBV5-1 and TRBJ1-2; D perhaps matches TRBD1 (6 bases). CDR3 length equals 14 residues. Germline CDR1 SGHRS, CDR2 YFSETQ. Trimming pared 3 bases from V and 3 bases from J, leaving 12 bases between. The CDR3 DNA sequence: TGCGCCAGCAGCTCAGGGGTTTACGACTATGGCTACACCTTC. Amino acids: CASSSGVYDYGYTF.

This clonotype was counted only a few times. The chain combines TRBV2 with TRBJ2-1; a weak D match, TRBD2 (6 bases). The CDR3 has 15 residues. The germline V gene encodes CDR1 SNHLY and CDR2 FYNNEI. The V end was cut by 3 bases, the J end by 3 bases, with 12 bases between. CDR3 amino acids: CASSEARAGYNEQFF. In DNA, the CDR3 is TGTGCCAGCAGTGAGGCCCGAGCGGGCTACAATGAGCAGTTCTTC.

This clonotype has at least ten counts. The chain has TRBV20-1 and TRBJ2-1, with TRBD2 matching over 9 bases. V lost 1 base and J lost 7; bases outside the gene matches: 5. CDR1 DFQATT and CDR2 SNEGSKA come from the germline V gene (reference sequence). This CDR3 has 14 amino acids. CDR3 DNA sequence: TGCAGTGCTAGAGGGGGCGGGAGGGGGAATGAGCAGTTCTTC. This translates into CSARGGGRGNEQFF.

This clonotype was recorded many times. The CDR3 coding sequence is TGTGCCAGCAGGTTTGGCAGGGGCAATCAGCCCCAGCATTTT. Its translation is CASRFGRGNQPQHF. The V call is TRBV12-3 or TRBV12-4, the J call TRBJ1-5, with D perhaps TRBD1 (5 bases). This CDR3 contains 14 residues. Trimming left V 6 bases short and J 2 bases short, with 11 bases between.

V and J are TRBV7-2 and TRBJ1-5; 7 positions match TRBD1. Losses at the gene ends were 0 bases for V and 3 bases for J; bases not matched to a gene: 5. Germline-derived CDR1 and CDR2 are SGHTA and FQGNSA. The CDR3 is 16 amino acids. CDR3 amino acids: CASSLAIGQVNQPQHF. The CDR3 bases are TGTGCCAGCAGCTTAGCGATTGGACAGGTCAATCAGCCCCAGCATTTT.

This rearrangement joins TRBV6-2 or TRBV6-3 to TRBJ2-5; 8 bases map to TRBD1. CDR1 is MNHEY and CDR2 is SVGEGT in the germline V gene. CDR3 size: 16 residues. V was clipped by 7 bases and J by 5 bases; unmatched bases: 15. CDR3 sequence reads: CASNIPGGPNGETQYF. Here the CDR3 DNA reads TGTGCCAGCAACATACCAGGGGGCCCAAACGGGGAGACCCAGTACTTC.